This T cell receptor (beta chain) comes out of a study of early T cells in non-severe SARS-CoV-2 infection. Study observations and caveats: Lookups in VDJdb leaned toward anti-spike CD8 responses and missed private and CD4 specificities.

CDR1 and CDR2 (germline): MNHNY, SVGAGI (reference sequence). The CDR3 has 15 residues. Between the trimmed V and J ends, which lost 5 bases and 2 bases, there was a span of 12 bases. Attached unique molecular identifiers marked individual cDNA molecules. TCRdb processed the 5' RACE reads anew with MiXCR; each CDR3 protein has one entry. The data hold over 85,000 distinct CDR3 sequences, with 10% to 15% observed a single time. This clonotype was seen more than once but under ten times. What it binds is not known. Material: whole blood, obtained at baseline. The sequence was obtained from an adult who was a healthcare worker with PCR-confirmed SARS-CoV-2 infection or an uninfected control (not recorded which). The chain uses TRBV6-6 and TRBJ2-2, with D possibly being TRBD1 (6 bases). CDR3 loop: CASSRGQTNTGELFF. Here the CDR3 DNA reads TGTGCCAGCAGTCGAGGACAGACCAACACCGGGGAGCTGTTTTTT.